The text below deals with one T cell receptor beta chain. Produced via immunoSEQ multiplex PCR; TCRdb's table is partial and in-frame only. The repertoire holds 120,000 or so clones, with about 86% as singletons. This entry is derived from a study of blood T cell repertoires in COVID-19. Study information: The origin of the acute and convalescent COVID-19 samples was the United States, Italy and Spain. PBMCs, B-cell-depleted T cells, or T cells provided the cDNA or gDNA that made up the material.

CDR1 is SGHVS, CDR2 FQNEAQ, per germline. The V end lost 1 base, the J end lost 9 bases, and 12 bases lay between the germline ends. This CDR3 is 13 amino acids long. The specimen sequenced was peripheral blood. The clonotype originates from a woman aged 50 to 60 with acute or convalescent COVID-19. V gene TRBV7-8 combines with J gene TRBJ2-5; tentative D call: TRBD1 (7 bases). The CDR3 coding sequence is TGTGCCAGCAGCTTAGAGGAGGGGGCCTCCCAGTACTTC. Translated, it gives CASSLEEGASQYF.